A single sample gave rise to the 15 T cell receptor beta chains below, sequenced in a study of graft-versus-host responses after intestinal transplantation. Antigens of these TCRs are unknown. TCRdb keeps only in-frame clones here, not all; method: immunoSEQ multiplex PCR. The sample contains more than 70,000 clones, about nine tenths of which appear only once. Sequenced material: unstimulated CD4+ T cells sorted from spleen or lymph node cells, taken before intestinal transplant. Receptors originate from a human donor who received an intestinal transplant.

This clone was detected only a few times. The chain links TRBV6-5 to TRBJ1-2; 7 bases line up with TRBD1. V gave up 2 bases and J gave up 9 bases; unmatched junction bases: 3. This CDR3 is built from 12 residues. The germline CDR1 and CDR2 sequences are MNHEY and SVGAGI. The CDR3, as DNA: TGTGCCAGCAGTTACCGGGACAGCAGCTACACCTTC. This gives the protein CASSYRDSSYTF.

This chain connects TRBV18 to TRBJ2-1; D is perhaps TRBD1 (7 bases). The CDR3 runs 16 residues. The V end lost 0 bases, the J end lost 2 bases, and 11 bases lay between the germline ends. The germline gives CDR1 KGHSH, CDR2 LQKENI. DNA for the CDR3: TGTGCCAGCTCACCACCAGGAGGGGGCCCCTACAATGAGCAGTTCTTC. It specifies CASSPPGGGPYNEQFF.

J is TRBJ2-7 and V is TRBV5-4, with 10 bases identical to TRBD2. The trim removed 7 bases at V and 6 bases at J, leaving 7 bases unmatched. CDR3 length: 13 amino acids. Germline CDR1 reads SGHNT; CDR2 reads YYREEE (reference sequence). The CDR3 spells CASRGTSDSEQYF. For the CDR3, the DNA is TGTGCCAGCCGGGGGACTAGCGATTCCGAGCAGTACTTC.

V gene TRBV6-4 combines with J gene TRBJ1-1, with D hard to call. Trimming pared 0 bases from V and 4 bases from J, leaving 9 bases between. Per germline, CDR1 MRHNA and CDR2 SNTAGT. This CDR3 region has 14 residues. As DNA, the CDR3 is TGTGCCAGCAGTGACTCGAGTTGGTCCACTGAAGCTTTCTTT. Translating it yields CASSDSSWSTEAFF.

The chain recombines TRBV9 with TRBJ2-3; D is possibly TRBD2 (6 bases). CDR3 length equals 15 residues. Trimming cost V 2 bases and J 1 base, with 11 bases left between them. Germline-derived CDR1 and CDR2 are SGDLS and YYNGEE. CDR3: CASSVGGDGTDTQYF. The CDR3 DNA sequence: TGTGCCAGCAGCGTTGGAGGGGATGGCACAGATACGCAGTATTTT. The variable domain in full, completed from reference TRBV9 and TRBJ2-3, reads DSGVTQTPKHLITATGQRVTLRCSPRSGDLSVYWYQQSLDQGLQFLIQYYNGEERAKGNILERFSAQQFPDLHSELNLSSLELGDSALYFCASSVGGDGTDTQYFGPGTRLTVL.

The rearrangement joins TRBV18 to TRBJ2-3; no firm D call. Trimming pared 5 bases from V and 1 base from J, leaving 10 bases between. There are 14 residues in the CDR3. Germline V lookup: CDR1 KGHSH, CDR2 LQKENI. CDR3 nucleotides: TGTGCCAGCTCATTATTAACAGGCACAGATACGCAGTATTTT. Translation: CASSLLTGTDTQYF. Using reference TRBV18 and TRBJ2-3 for the parts outside the CDR3, the full variable domain is NAGVMQNPRHLVRRRGQEARLRCSPMKGHSHVYWYRQLPEEGLKFMVYLQKENIIDESGMPKERFSAEFPKEGPSILRIQQVVRGDSAAYFCASSLLTGTDTQYFGPGTRLTVL.

The chain carries TRBV5-6 and TRBJ1-1, with TRBD1 as a possible D gene (5 bases). This CDR3 has 14 amino acids. The ends were cut back, 5 bases at V and 4 bases at J, with 15 bases in the middle. Per germline, CDR1 SGHDT and CDR2 YYEEEE. The CDR3 bases are TGTGCCAGCAGTCCCCGCGGGGCGGGCACTGAAGCTTTCTTT. It specifies CASSPRGAGTEAFF. Supplemented by reference TRBV5-6 and TRBJ1-1, the full variable domain reads DAGVTQSPTHLIKTRGQQVTLRCSPKSGHDTVSWYQQALGQGPQFIFQYYEEEERQRGNFPDRFSGHQFPNYSSELNVNALLLGDSALYLCASSPRGAGTEAFFGQGTRLTVV.

The chain carries TRBV7-3 and TRBJ1-1; no reliable D call. V was cut by 5 bases and J by 1 base, with 8 bases left in between. Germline loops: CDR1 SGHTA, CDR2 FQGTGA. The CDR3 runs 13 residues. The CDR3 nucleotides read TGTGCCAGCAGCATTCAGGAGAACACTGAAGCTTTCTTT. The encoded protein is CASSIQENTEAFF.

The V and J genes are TRBV7-3 and TRBJ1-1, with D tentatively TRBD1 (6 bases). Germline loops: CDR1 SGHTA, CDR2 FQGTGA. Trimming shortened V by 1 base and J by 3 bases, and 6 bases separated the two germline ends. The CDR3 is made up of 13 amino acids. As DNA, the CDR3 is TGTGCCAGCAGCTTAAAGGGGGACACTGAAGCTTTCTTT. Protein sequence: CASSLKGDTEAFF.

This chain joins TRBV11-2 and TRBJ2-7; 7 nucleotides match TRBD1. The CDR3 is 15 residues long. J was trimmed by 3 bases and V by 5 bases; bases with no gene match: 10. Germline values: CDR1 SGHAT, CDR2 FQNNGV. CDR3 bases: TGTGCCAGCAGCCGGCCGGGACAGAGGTACTACGAGCAGTACTTC. Translation: CASSRPGQRYYEQYF.

The rearrangement uses TRBV27 and TRBJ1-1; 7 nucleotides match TRBD1. V lost 6 bases to trimming and J lost 2 bases; unmatched junction nucleotides: 3. The CDR3 is 13 residues long. Germline V gene data show CDR1 as MNHEY and CDR2 as SMNVEV (reference sequence). The CDR3 is CASRGQPNTEAFF. CDR3 bases: TGTGCCAGCAGGGGACAGCCAAACACTGAAGCTTTCTTT.

This sequence joins TRBV5-1 and TRBJ1-6; weak D call: TRBD1 (5 bases). V lost 4 bases and J 8 bases, leaving 10 bases between the germline ends. The CDR3 spans 13 residues. From germline, CDR1 is SGHRS and CDR2 YFSETQ. The CDR3 here is CASSGDRDSPLHF. CDR3 sequence (DNA): TGCGCCAGCAGCGGCGACAGAGATTCACCCCTCCACTTT.

The chain combines TRBV19 with TRBJ2-7, with 7 bases aligning to TRBD2. Germline CDR1 and CDR2: LNHDA and SQIVND (reference sequence). This CDR3 is 14 amino acids long. Trimming at V came to 5 bases and at J to 3 bases, leaving 7 bases not matched to a gene. DNA for the CDR3: TGTGCCAGTAGTGTCGGGGGAGGGTTCTACGAGCAGTACTTC. This codes for CASSVGGGFYEQYF.

This clone was recorded a few times. The rearrangement uses TRBV2 and TRBJ1-6; no clear D. CDR3 length: 14 amino acids. CDR1 is SNHLY and CDR2 is FYNNEI in the germline V gene. The V end was cut by 3 bases, the J end by 2 bases, with 5 bases between. The CDR3 coding sequence is TGTGCCAGCAGTGAGGAGCCCTATAATTCACCCCTCCACTTT. Amino acid sequence: CASSEEPYNSPLHF. Full variable domain (missing parts from reference TRBV2 and TRBJ1-6): EPEVTQTPSHQVTQMGQEVILRCVPISNHLYFYWYRQILGQKVEFLVSFYNNEISEKSEIFDDQFSVERPDGSNFTLKIRSTKLEDSAMYFCASSEEPYNSPLHFGNGTRLTVT.

The V and J genes are TRBV11-1 and TRBJ2-3; D perhaps matches TRBD2 (5 bases). Germline V CDR1 and CDR2: SGHAT, FQDESV (reference sequence). V gave up 0 bases and J gave up 6 bases, with 10 bases separating them. This CDR3 is built from 14 residues. The DNA for the CDR3 is TGTGCCAGCAGCTTAGCGCGATTAGCGGATACGCAGTATTTT. Residues: CASSLARLADTQYF. Full variable domain (remainder filled in from reference TRBV11-1 and TRBJ2-3): EAEVAQSPRYKITEKSQAVAFWCDPISGHATLYWYRQILGQGPELLVQFQDESVVDDSQLPKDRFSAERLKGVDSTLKIQPAELGDSAMYLCASSLARLADTQYFGPGTRLTVL.